Included here is one TCR beta chain sequence, with context. Its antigen is still unknown. The data stem from a study of T cell responses to AZD1222 COVID-19 vaccine. Findings of the study overall: Donors skewed white British and female; clonal diversity was possibly underestimated. The breadth and depth of Spike-specific TCRs increased once two AZD1222 doses had been given. Across spike, vaccine-associated CD4 TCRs were found, dominant at 160-218 and 743-854.

The method was immunoSEQ multiplex PCR; TCRdb's version includes in-frame clones alone and lacks a portion of them. The sample lists around 130,000 clones; roughly 92% were seen once. The CDR3 is 12 residues long. The V end lost 6 bases, the J end lost 3 bases, and 9 bases lay between the germline ends. Germline V lookup: CDR1 MRHNA, CDR2 SNTAGT. Pooled in the analysis were second doses at about 4 or about 12 weeks. This clonotype was obtained from an adult who received the AZD1222 COVID-19 vaccine. The source was peripheral blood, collected 28 days after the second AZD1222 dose. The V call is TRBV6-4, the J call TRBJ2-7, with D possibly being TRBD1 (6 bases). The CDR3, as DNA: TGTGCCAGCAGGGACAGCTACTACGAGCAGTACTTC. Translated: CASRDSYYEQYF.